This is a list of T cell receptor beta chains from one sample in a study of cytomegalovirus exposure and HLA in healthy donors. The data were produced by immunoSEQ multiplex PCR, yet TCRdb's version contains in-frame clones alone and is incomplete. The data contain fewer than 150,000 clones, 70% to 75% of them singletons. Sequencing was carried out using PBMCs. Receptors were obtained from a woman in her 40s in good health and CMV-seronegative. CDR3s include the opening cysteine and the closing phenylalanine or tryptophan. D genes are given only for firm matches. Where a row states a size, it is once, few, many or the class of an expanded clone; other rows omit it.

cdr3_nt cdr3_aa clone_size v_call d_call cdr3_length j_call
TGTGCCAGCGGTGACAGTCCGAACACTGAAGCTTTCTTT CASGDSPNTEAFF . TRBV7-6 . 13 TRBJ1-1
TGCGCCAGCAGCCAAGGGGGACTAGCGGGGTTCCGGGGGACCCAGTACTTC CASSQGGLAGFRGTQYF few TRBV4-1 TRBD2 17 TRBJ2-5
TGTGCCTGGAGTGTACCGGACTGGGCTAGCGGGAGGCACTACGGGGAGACCCAGTACTTC CAWSVPDWASGRHYGETQYF . TRBV30 TRBD2 20 TRBJ2-5
TGTGCCAGCAGTTCCGCACAGGGACGGAATCAGCCCCAGCATTTT CASSSAQGRNQPQHF . TRBV6-6 . 15 TRBJ1-5
TGTGCCAGTACCAGGGACAGGGAATCTGGAAACACCATATATTTT CASTRDRESGNTIYF . TRBV19 TRBD1 15 TRBJ1-3
TGTGCCAGCAGCCGCGGGACAGGCCGTCCCCAGCATTTT CASSRGTGRPQHF . TRBV6-1 TRBD1 13 TRBJ1-5
TGCGCCAGCAGCCAAGTGGGACTAGCCACAGATACGCAGTATTTT CASSQVGLATDTQYF . TRBV4-1 TRBD2 15 TRBJ2-3
TGCGCCAGCAGCCAAGATGTCACCGCCGGGCAGCCCCAGCATTTT CASSQDVTAGQPQHF . TRBV4-3 . 15 TRBJ1-5
TGTGCCAGCAGCGGGACAGGGGTCTATGGCTACACCTTC CASSGTGVYGYTF . TRBV9 TRBD1 13 TRBJ1-2
TGTGCCAGCAGTTATCGGGAGAAAGCTTTCTTT CASSYREKAFF once TRBV6-5 . 11 TRBJ1-1
TGTGCCAGCAGATATCCGGGGACAGGGGGTTACACTGAAGCTTTCTTT CASRYPGTGGYTEAFF . TRBV28 TRBD1 16 TRBJ1-1
TGTGCCAGCAGTCCGCATCCCAGCGGCACCATATATTTT CASSPHPSGTIYF . TRBV6-1 . 13 TRBJ1-3
TGTGCCAGCAGTCCCGGAATAGCTGTTTACAATGAGCAGTTCTTC CASSPGIAVYNEQFF . TRBV2 . 15 TRBJ2-1
TGTGCCAGCAGCGTAAGCGGGTCTACCTACGAGCAGTACTTC CASSVSGSTYEQYF . TRBV7-9 . 14 TRBJ2-7
TGTGCCAGCAGTTCTAGCGGGAGGGGATGGGATACGCAGTATTTT CASSSSGRGWDTQYF . TRBV7-8 TRBD2 15 TRBJ2-3
TGCAGCGTTGAAGATGTGGAGGGACGGATTAACTATGGCTACACCTTC CSVEDVEGRINYGYTF . TRBV29-1 . 16 TRBJ1-2
TGTGCCAGCAGCCCCCCCGGTAGATTTGAAAAACTGTTTTTT CASSPPGRFEKLFF . TRBV7-2 . 14 TRBJ1-4
TGTGCCAGCAGTGAAGCGACTAGCGGCACCGGGGAGCTGTTTTTT CASSEATSGTGELFF . TRBV6-1 TRBD2 15 TRBJ2-2
TGCGCCAGCAGCCAAGATTACGGGGGCGGGGGTGAAAGCAATCAGCCCCAGCATTTT CASSQDYGGGGESNQPQHF . TRBV4-1 . 19 TRBJ1-5
TGTGCCAGCAGCGAACCGGGGGTCTCAGAGACCCAGTACTTC CASSEPGVSETQYF . TRBV5-4 . 14 TRBJ2-5
TGTGCCAGCAGTTACACCCTGGGACAGCCCAATCAGCCCCAGCATTTT CASSYTLGQPNQPQHF . TRBV6-6 TRBD1 16 TRBJ1-5
TGTGCCGCCGGAGGAAGCACAGATACGCAGTATTTT CAAGGSTDTQYF once TRBV30 . 12 TRBJ2-3
TGTGCCAGCAGGCCAACTCTAGGCGGGAGTCCCGCAGATACGCAGTATTTT CASRPTLGGSPADTQYF . TRBV27 TRBD2 17 TRBJ2-3
TGTGCCATCAGTGTAGAGGGGAACACTGAAGCTTTCTTT CAISVEGNTEAFF . TRBV10-3 . 13 TRBJ1-1
TGTGCCAGCAGCTTGGGACAGGTGTCTAATGAGCAGTACTTC CASSLGQVSNEQYF . TRBV5-6 . 14 TRBJ2-5
TGTGCCAGCAGACTAGGAGGGACTAATGGCTACACCTTC CASRLGGTNGYTF . TRBV5-4 . 13 TRBJ1-2
TGTGCCAGCAGCTTACGGCAGGGTACCGGTGAAGCTTTCTTT CASSLRQGTGEAFF . TRBV7-9 . 14 TRBJ1-1
TGTGCCAGCAGCCCTGTTTCTGAACGGGAGGGAAACATTCAGTACTTC CASSPVSEREGNIQYF . TRBV6-6 TRBD2 16 TRBJ2-4
TGTGCCAATAGTAAGGGGAATTACCCGAACACTGAAGCTTTCTTT CANSKGNYPNTEAFF few TRBV6-5 . 15 TRBJ1-1
TGCGCCAGCAGGTCCGGGACAGGGATGAGCGAGCAGTACTTC CASRSGTGMSEQYF . TRBV5-1 TRBD1 14 TRBJ2-7
TGTGCCAGCAGCCTATCAGACAGTCTGGGGGCTTTCTTT CASSLSDSLGAFF . TRBV21-1 . 13 TRBJ1-1
TGTGCCAGCAGCTCAAATAGCGGTCACACAGATACGCAGTATTTT CASSSNSGHTDTQYF few TRBV7-9 . 15 TRBJ2-3
TGTGCCAGCAGCGTAGAGGGAGCAGCGAACACCGGGGAGCTGTTTTTT CASSVEGAANTGELFF . TRBV9 . 16 TRBJ2-2
TGCGCCAGCAGTGAAGGCAGACATAGCAATCAGCCCCAGCATTTT CASSEGRHSNQPQHF . TRBV10-1 . 15 TRBJ1-5
TGTGCCAGCAGCTTGATATCGGGGACCGGGGAGCTGTTTTTT CASSLISGTGELFF few TRBV5-6 . 14 TRBJ2-2
TGCGCCAGCAGCCAAGCGTGGTTCGACAGGGGGCACTATGGCTACACCTTC CASSQAWFDRGHYGYTF . TRBV4-3 TRBD1 17 TRBJ1-2
TGTGCCCGGACCCGTGGGACAGGCGCTAGCAATCAGCCCCAGCATTTT CARTRGTGASNQPQHF . TRBV30 TRBD1 16 TRBJ1-5
TGTGCCAGTAGTACAGGCCATCGGAATCAGCCCCAGCATTTT CASSTGHRNQPQHF . TRBV19 . 14 TRBJ1-5
TGTGCCAGCAGCTTAGCAGAGTTAACCTACGAGCAGTACTTC CASSLAELTYEQYF . TRBV7-2 . 14 TRBJ2-7
TGTGCCAGCAGCGTAGAGCCAGGGCATGAATACACCATATATTTT CASSVEPGHEYTIYF . TRBV9 . 15 TRBJ1-3
TGTGCCAGCTCACCCCGCTCGGTTTCGCCGGGGGACACTGAAGCTTTCTTT CASSPRSVSPGDTEAFF . TRBV18 . 17 TRBJ1-1
TGTGCCAGCAGGCGACAGGTCAATCAGCCCCAGCATTTT CASRRQVNQPQHF . TRBV2 . 13 TRBJ1-5
TGCAGCGTCCGGACTAGCGGGAGACACGAGCAGTACTTC CSVRTSGRHEQYF . TRBV29-1 TRBD2 13 TRBJ2-7
TGTGCCAGCAGCTTGGGACACAGCTCCTACGAGCAGTACTTC CASSLGHSSYEQYF . TRBV11-2 . 14 TRBJ2-7
TGTGCCAGCAGTACCACCGACAGTCGTGCTTTCTTT CASSTTDSRAFF few TRBV6-5 . 12 TRBJ1-1
TGTGCCAGCACGAACTCGGACAGGGACAATCAGCCCCAGCATTTT CASTNSDRDNQPQHF few TRBV28 TRBD1 15 TRBJ1-5
TGTGCCAGCAGCCCAAAAGGCTTCGGGACATTATCCTACGAGCAGTACTTC CASSPKGFGTLSYEQYF . TRBV7-2 . 17 TRBJ2-7
TGCGCCAGTAGAAGGGGTCCGGGGGTGCAAGAGACCCAGTACTTC CASRRGPGVQETQYF . TRBV10-2 . 15 TRBJ2-5
TGTGCCAGCAGCTCTATTCTCGGGGAGCTGTTTTTT CASSSILGELFF . TRBV7-3 . 12 TRBJ2-2
TGTGCCAGCAGTGAAGCAGGGGCAGGGAACACTGAAGCTTTCTTT CASSEAGAGNTEAFF . TRBV2 . 15 TRBJ1-1
TGTGCCAGCAGCCGACAGGTAGCGAGCACCGGGGAGCTGTTTTTT CASSRQVASTGELFF once TRBV6-5 . 15 TRBJ2-2
TGTGCCAGCAGCCGACAGGGGTTCACAGATACGCAGTATTTT CASSRQGFTDTQYF . TRBV5-5 TRBD1 14 TRBJ2-3
TGTGCCAGCAGCTTGGCCCTACGGGGGGGCACAGATACGCAGTATTTT CASSLALRGGTDTQYF . TRBV5-4 TRBD2 16 TRBJ2-3
TGCGCCAGCAGCCAATACAGGGTGAACCCTGGAAACACCATATATTTT CASSQYRVNPGNTIYF . TRBV4-3 . 16 TRBJ1-3
TGCGCCAGCAGCGGGGGACAGGGGGTAAATGAGCAGTTCTTC CASSGGQGVNEQFF . TRBV5-1 TRBD1 14 TRBJ2-1
TGTGCCAGCAGCCCGTCGGGACTAGCGGGGGGAACAAACAATGAGCAGTTCTTC CASSPSGLAGGTNNEQFF . TRBV4-2 TRBD2 18 TRBJ2-1
TGTGCCAGCAGTTATCACAGGGTTAATCAGCCCCAGCATTTT CASSYHRVNQPQHF . TRBV6-6 . 14 TRBJ1-5
TGTGCCAGCAGCTTAGTGCGGGCTAGCGGGGGTAGTGAGCAGTTCTTC CASSLVRASGGSEQFF . TRBV7-2 TRBD2 16 TRBJ2-1